The subject of this entry is one T cell receptor beta chain. Treatment denoted: randomized to nivolumab then ipilimumab (arm A) or the reverse (arm B). None of the patients previously received DNA-damaging chemotherapy. Sorted cells were live CD3+CD8+, lacking CD19 and CD56, from PBMCs. The sample is drawn from a study of sequential checkpoint blockade in melanoma. In the study overall: First-line arms were nivolumab then ipilimumab, or the reverse, randomized 1:1.

TCRdb keeps only in-frame clones here, not all; method: immunoSEQ multiplex PCR. The repertoire consists of roughly 31,000 clones, with approximately 86% occurring once and the leading ten covering more than 20%. The CDR3 runs to 15 residues. CDR1 LNHDA and CDR2 SQIVND come from the germline V gene (reference sequence). V lost 7 bases to trimming and J lost 2 bases; unmatched junction nucleotides: 7. This TCR was recovered from a human donor with melanoma. Here the sequenced sample was CD8+ T cells sorted from blood (inferred from file names), taken from a patient given nivolumab and ipilimumab in sequence. This rearrangement joins TRBV19 to TRBJ2-2; 7 nucleotides agree with TRBD1. CDR3 bases: TGTGCCAGTACCGATGGACAGGACAACACCGGGGAGCTGTTTTTT. This translates into CASTDGQDNTGELFF.